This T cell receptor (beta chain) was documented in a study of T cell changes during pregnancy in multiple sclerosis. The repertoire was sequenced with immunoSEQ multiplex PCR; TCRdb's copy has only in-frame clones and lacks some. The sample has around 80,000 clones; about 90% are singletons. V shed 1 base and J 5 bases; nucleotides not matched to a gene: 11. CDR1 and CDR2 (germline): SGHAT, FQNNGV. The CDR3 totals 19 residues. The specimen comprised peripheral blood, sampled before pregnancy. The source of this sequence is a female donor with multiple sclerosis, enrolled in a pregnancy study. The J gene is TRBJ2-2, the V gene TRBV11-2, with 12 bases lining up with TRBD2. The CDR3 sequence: CASSLGLAGGLVSTGELFF. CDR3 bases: TGTGCCAGCAGCTTAGGGCTAGCGGGGGGGCTTGTCTCAACCGGGGAGCTGTTTTTT.